This T cell receptor (beta chain) derives from a study of T cells in Graves' hyperthyroidism and ophthalmopathy. Source material for PBMCs was less than 12 ml fresh peripheral blood. Amplified TCR beta CDR3 regions derived from RNA transcripts. During a first-round RT-PCR of the TCR CDR3, the HTBI primer set was used. TCRdb ran MiXCR on the multiplex PCR reads and lists one entry per CDR3 protein. The sample holds hundreds of thousands of distinct CDR3 sequences; more than 30% are singletons and the top ten take 7.5% to 9.5%. V lost 3 bases to trimming and J lost 2 bases; unmatched junction nucleotides: 11. Germline V gene data show CDR1 as DFQATT and CDR2 as SNEGSKA (reference sequence). The CDR3 has 18 residues.

This clonotype was obtained from a man aged 18 to 29 with Graves' hyperthyroidism. The sample taken for sequencing was blood. The V call is TRBV20-1, the J call TRBJ2-7; 15 bases are shared with TRBD2. The CDR3 loop reads CSASRTSGGAYLAYEQYF. CDR3 nucleotide sequence: TGCAGTGCTAGCCGGACTAGCGGGGGGGCCTACCTGGCCTACGAGCAGTACTTC.